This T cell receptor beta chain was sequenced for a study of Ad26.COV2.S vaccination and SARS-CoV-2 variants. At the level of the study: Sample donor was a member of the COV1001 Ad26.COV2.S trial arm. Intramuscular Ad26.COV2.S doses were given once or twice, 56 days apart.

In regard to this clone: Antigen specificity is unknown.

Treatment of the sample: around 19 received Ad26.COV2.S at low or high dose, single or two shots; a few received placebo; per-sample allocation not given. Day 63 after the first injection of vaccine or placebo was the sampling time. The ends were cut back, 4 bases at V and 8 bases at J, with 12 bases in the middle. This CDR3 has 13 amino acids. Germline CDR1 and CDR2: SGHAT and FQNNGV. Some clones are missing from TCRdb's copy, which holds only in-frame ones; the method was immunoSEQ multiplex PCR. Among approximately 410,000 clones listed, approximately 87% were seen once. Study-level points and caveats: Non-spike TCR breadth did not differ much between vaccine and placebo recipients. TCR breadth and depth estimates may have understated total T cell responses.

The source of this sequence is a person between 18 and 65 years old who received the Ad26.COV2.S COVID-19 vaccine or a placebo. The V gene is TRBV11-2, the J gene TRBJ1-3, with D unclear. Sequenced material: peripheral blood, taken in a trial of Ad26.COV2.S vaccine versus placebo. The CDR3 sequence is CASSSRAGDTIYF. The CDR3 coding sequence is TGTGCCAGCAGCTCCCGGGCCGGCGACACCATATATTTT. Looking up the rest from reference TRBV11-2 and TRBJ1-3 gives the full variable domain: EAGVAQSPRYKIIEKRQSVAFWCNPISGHATLYWYQQILGQGPKLLIQFQNNGVVDDSQLPKDRFSAERLKGVDSTLKIQPAKLEDSAVYLCASSSRAGDTIYFGEGSWLTVV.